These 17 T cell receptor beta chains were sequenced from one sample in a study of T-cell memory formation after mild COVID-19. TCRdb ran MiXCR on the 5' RACE reads and lists one entry per CDR3 protein. The sample contains 270,000 or so distinct CDR3 sequences, about 20% of which appear only once. Sequenced material: PBMCs or a T cell subset sorted from them (not recorded which). The source is a man younger than 35 who had mild COVID-19 (a few samples of this study predate the infection). Cell type and time point are not known.

The gene calls are TRBV18 and TRBJ1-1; 8 positions match TRBD1. J gave up 1 base and V 0 bases, and 4 bases lay outside the gene matches. Looked up from germline, CDR1 is KGHSH and CDR2 is LQKENI. CDR3 size: 16 residues. Written as DNA, the CDR3 is TGTGCCAGCTCACCACCGGACAGGGTAGGGAACACTGAAGCTTTCTTT. Its translation: CASSPPDRVGNTEAFF.

The CDR3 region is CASSSARQERETQYF. For the CDR3, the DNA is TGTGCCAGCAGCTCGGCCCGACAGGAGCGGGAGACCCAGTACTTC. The genes are TRBV7-9 and TRBJ2-5; perhaps TRBD1 as D (6 bases). The CDR3 is 15 amino acids. Germline V gene lookup returns CDR1 SEHNR and CDR2 FQNEAQ (reference sequence). With 4 bases removed from V and 5 bases from J, the gap between germline ends came to 17 bases.

This clonotype was detected ten times or more. V gene TRBV7-2 combines with J gene TRBJ2-2, with D unclear. The germline V gene has CDR1 SGHTA and CDR2 FQGNSA. This CDR3 is 12 amino acids long. The V end lost 3 bases, the J end lost 4 bases, and 3 bases lay between the germline ends. This CDR3 is CASSLVTGELFF. DNA of the CDR3: TGTGCCAGCAGCTTGGTCACCGGGGAGCTGTTTTTT.

A few counts support this clonotype. This chain links TRBV4-2 with TRBJ1-4; a weak D match, TRBD1 (6 bases). The CDR3 is 16 residues long. V was clipped by 0 bases and J by 2 bases, with 10 bases between them. Germline V lookup: CDR1 LGHNA, CDR2 YNFKEQ. CDR3 coding DNA: TGTGCCAGCAGCCAAGATGACAGGAGGACTAATGAAAAACTGTTTTTT. Its translation is CASSQDDRRTNEKLFF.

This clonotype was counted a few times. The chain is built from TRBV2 and TRBJ2-5, with D hard to call. This CDR3 is built from 12 residues. Germline V gene lookup returns CDR1 SNHLY and CDR2 FYNNEI. V lost 8 bases and J lost 4, with 11 bases in between. The CDR3 reads CASSQMLETQYF. The CDR3 region has the DNA TGTGCCAGCTCTCAGATGCTAGAGACCCAGTACTTC.

Only a few counts were recorded for this clonotype. This chain links TRBV5-1 with TRBJ2-3; the D call may be TRBD1 or TRBD2 (5 bases each). The germline gives CDR1 SGHRS, CDR2 YFSETQ. The V end was cut by 0 bases, the J end by 3 bases, with 11 bases between. The CDR3 length is 15 residues. CDR3 loop: CASSLVGVVTDTQYF. The CDR3 DNA follows: TGCGCCAGCAGCTTGGTGGGGGTTGTAACAGATACGCAGTATTTT.

The J gene is TRBJ2-1, the V gene TRBV18; D is undetermined. This CDR3 region has 12 residues. Trimming took 3 bases from V and 8 from J, leaving 8 bases between them. Germline V gene lookup returns CDR1 KGHSH and CDR2 LQKENI. Here the CDR3 reads CASSPAFYEQFF. The CDR3 nucleotides read TGTGCCAGCTCACCTGCTTTCTATGAGCAGTTCTTC.

This clonotype was detected only a few times. At one end the junction does not follow the germline gene, possibly because of a read error. V is TRBV29-1 and J is TRBJ1-1, with D hard to call. The CDR3 spans 9 residues. Germline CDR1 is SQVTM and CDR2 is ANQGSEA. In DNA form, the CDR3 reads TGCAGCGTTGTTAGTCCAGCGGGATTT. Residues: CSVVSPAGF.

This clonotype was detected a few times. The junction differs from germline at one of its ends, possibly a read error. V and J are TRBV11-2 and TRBJ2-3; D may be TRBD1 (5 bases). This CDR3 region has 12 residues. Per germline, CDR1 SGHAT and CDR2 FQNNGV. CDR3 sequence reads: CASSFEGVQKHF. The CDR3 DNA follows: TGTGCCAGCAGCTTTGAAGGGGTTCAGAAGCATTTT.

V and J are TRBV4-3 and TRBJ2-5; TRBD1 might be the D (5 bases). This CDR3 region has 15 residues. Germline CDR1 LGHNA, CDR2 YSLEER. Trimming removed 0 bases from V and 0 bases from J, with 8 bases in between. CDR3 nucleotide sequence: TGCGCCAGCAGCCAAGACAGGGCGTACCAAGAGACCCAGTACTTC. It encodes CASSQDRAYQETQYF.

In this sample, this clonotype turned up a few times. The chain has TRBV6-2 or TRBV6-3 and TRBJ2-1; 11 bases match TRBD1. The germline V gene has CDR1 MNHEY and CDR2 SVGEGT. The CDR3 is 13 residues long. Losses at the gene ends were 8 bases for V and 9 bases for J; bases not matched to a gene: 6. The CDR3 nucleotides read TGTGCCAGCGGGGGACAGGGGGTAGGTGAGCAGTTCTTC. As protein: CASGGQGVGEQFF.

This rearrangement joins TRBV12-3 or TRBV12-4 to TRBJ2-1, with 10 bases identical to TRBD2. V lost 6 bases, J lost 0 bases, and 8 bases stayed unmatched. CDR3 size: 17 residues. The CDR3 nucleotides are TGTGCCAGCAGACCCCGGACTAGCGGCAGCTCCTACAATGAGCAGTTCTTC. Translated: CASRPRTSGSSYNEQFF.

This clonotype came up a few times. The chain couples TRBV15 to TRBJ2-1; D may be TRBD2 (5 bases). V was clipped by 4 bases and J by 8 bases, with 15 bases between them. The germline gives CDR1 LNHNV, CDR2 YYDKDF (reference sequence). This CDR3 comprises 14 residues. CDR3 in DNA: TGTGCCACCAGCACCGAATTAAACGGGGATGAGCAGTTCTTC. It is translated as CATSTELNGDEQFF.

Ten or more counts support this clonotype. The chain combines TRBV20-1 with TRBJ1-1; perhaps TRBD1 as D (5 bases). Germline values: CDR1 DFQATT, CDR2 SNEGSKA (reference sequence). The CDR3 covers 13 residues. V lost 1 base, J lost 5 bases, and 11 bases lay in between. CDR3 nucleotide sequence: TGCAGTGCTAGAGTGAACGAGGGGACTGAAGCTTTCTTT. The encoded protein is CSARVNEGTEAFF.

The chain links TRBV12-3 or TRBV12-4 to TRBJ2-1; the D gene is possibly TRBD1 (6 bases). Trimming left V 7 bases short and J 0 bases short, with 16 bases between. This CDR3 has 16 amino acids. CDR3 bases: TGTGCCAGCACCCAAGGGGGATCTAGCTCCTACAATGAGCAGTTCTTC. Amino acid sequence: CASTQGGSSSYNEQFF.

This clonotype was observed a few times. The V call is TRBV15, the J call TRBJ2-5; D is perhaps TRBD2 (6 bases). CDR3 length equals 15 residues. Trimming took 3 bases from V and 5 from J, leaving 16 bases between them. Germline V gene sequence: CDR1 LNHNV, CDR2 YYDKDF (reference sequence). CDR3 DNA: TGTGCCACCAGCAGGGGAGGCGGCCAAGGGGAGACCCAGTACTTC. Amino acids: CATSRGGGQGETQYF.

The chain uses TRBV12-3 or TRBV12-4 and TRBJ2-2, with D perhaps given as TRBD1 or TRBD2 (6 bases each). Trimming took off 0 bases at V and 6 bases at J, with 17 bases between the two ends. The CDR3 loop spans 17 amino acids. DNA for the CDR3: TGTGCCAGCAGTTTAGCGTGGGGGGCGTCTTATCCCGGGGAGCTGTTTTTT. This gives the protein CASSLAWGASYPGELFF.